Listed below are T cell receptor beta chains from one sample, sequenced in a study of blood T cell repertoires in COVID-19. Method: immunoSEQ multiplex PCR; TCRdb's copy keeps in-frame clones and lacks some. This table has 150,000 to 200,000 clones, 80% to 90% appearing once. The sample consisted of peripheral blood. The receptors come from a woman in her sixties or seventies with COVID-19, enrolled during active disease. Both conserved end residues are part of each CDR3. Each record gives: clone size, V gene, D gene, J gene, CDR3 protein, CDR3 DNA. The D gene is left open where the match is weak. Size values are once, few and many counts, or a class for expanded clones, and some rows have none.

>-|TRBV7-9|TRBD2|TRBJ2-5
CASSLVVSGTSTQETQYF
TGTGCCAGCAGCTTAGTAGTTAGCGGGACCTCTACTCAAGAGACCCAGTACTTC
>-|TRBV6-6|TRBD2|TRBJ2-5
CASSSAGTRGQSQYF
TGTGCCAGCAGTTCCGCGGGGACTAGGGGTCAGTCCCAGTACTTC
>-|TRBV4-1|-|TRBJ2-7
CASSQDSSGALSYEQYF
TGCGCCAGCAGCCAAGATTCGAGCGGAGCGCTTTCCTACGAGCAGTACTTC
>-|TRBV27|-|TRBJ2-5
CASKRGETQYF
TGTGCCAGCAAAAGGGGGGAGACCCAGTACTTC
>-|TRBV29-1|TRBD1|TRBJ1-2
CSVDRGYGYTF
TGCAGCGTCGACAGGGGCTATGGCTACACCTTC
>once|TRBV6-5|-|TRBJ2-7
CASSYDGLLYEQYF
TGTGCCAGCAGCTACGACGGACTCCTCTACGAGCAGTACTTC
>-|TRBV4-3|-|TRBJ2-7
CASSQVQDYEQYF
TGCGCCAGCAGCCAAGTCCAGGACTACGAGCAGTACTTC
>once|TRBV6-6|-|TRBJ1-2
CASSYEDNYGYTF
TGTGCCAGCAGTTATGAGGATAACTATGGCTACACCTTC
>-|TRBV4-3|-|TRBJ1-4
CASSQDRDLGEKLFF
TGCGCCAGCAGCCAAGATCGGGATTTAGGTGAAAAACTGTTTTTT
>-|TRBV30|TRBD1|TRBJ1-2
CAWINLRDRQNYGYTF
TGTGCCTGGATTAATTTGAGGGACAGACAAAACTATGGCTACACCTTC
>-|TRBV27|TRBD2|TRBJ2-7
CATRLALNPSYEQYF
TGTGCCACCCGACTAGCGTTGAATCCCTCCTACGAGCAGTACTTC
>-|TRBV28|-|TRBJ2-7
CASFAGGEQYF
TGTGCCAGCTTCGCCGGCGGCGAGCAGTACTTC
>-|TRBV6-2/TRBV6-3|-|TRBJ1-2
CASSRTQGYTF
TGTGCCAGCAGCCGGACTCAGGGCTACACCTTC
>-|TRBV4-1|TRBD2|TRBJ2-7
CASSQAVAGGFYEQYF
TGCGCCAGCAGCCAAGCAGTAGCGGGAGGGTTCTACGAGCAGTACTTC
>-|TRBV3-1/TRBV3-2|-|TRBJ2-7
CASSQVTGGNEQYF
TGTGCCAGCAGCCAAGTTACAGGCGGAAACGAGCAGTACTTC
>-|TRBV30|-|TRBJ2-3
CAWSVGTQPSTDTQYF
TGTGCCTGGAGTGTAGGGACTCAACCTAGCACAGATACGCAGTATTTT